Following are 32 T cell receptor beta chains from one sample sequenced in a study of blood T cell repertoires in COVID-19. Profiling relied on immunoSEQ multiplex PCR, and the TCRdb table lists in-frame clones only, not all of them. The data hold roughly 360,000 clones, with over 65% observed a single time. Specimen: peripheral blood. These receptors came from a human donor with acute or convalescent COVID-19. The donor label of this sample is uncertain.

The chain couples TRBV18 to TRBJ1-1; TRBD1 aligns across 7 bases. Germline V lookup: CDR1 KGHSH, CDR2 LQKENI. The CDR3 spans 12 residues. The V and J ends lost 4 bases and 8 bases, in that order; junction bases with no gene match: 4. The CDR3 loop reads CASSQDRREAFF. The CDR3 bases are TGTGCCAGCTCACAGGACAGGCGAGAAGCTTTCTTT.

The chain links TRBV7-2 to TRBJ2-1; the match to TRBD2 covers 14 bases. The germline V gene has CDR1 SGHTA and CDR2 FQGNSA. This CDR3 has 20 residues. V gave up 0 bases and J gave up 0 bases; unmatched junction bases: 7. CDR3 sequence reads: CASSLAFRTSGRRSYNEQFF. The CDR3 DNA follows: TGTGCCAGCAGCTTAGCCTTTAGGACTAGCGGGAGGCGCTCCTACAATGAGCAGTTCTTC.

A remark on this clone: The same CDR3 also results from other DNA sequences found in this sample. The genes are TRBV7-9 and TRBJ1-1; D is undetermined. The CDR3 sequence is 12 residues long. CDR1 and CDR2 (germline): SEHNR, FQNEAQ (reference sequence). V was trimmed by 2 bases and J by 5 bases, leaving 6 bases between them. CDR3 residues: CASSLPGTEAFF. CDR3 DNA: TGTGCCAGCAGCTTACCGGGGACTGAAGCTTTCTTT.

The gene calls are TRBV20-1 and TRBJ2-5; TRBD1 aligns across 8 bases. The CDR3 loop spans 17 amino acids. In germline, CDR1 is DFQATT, CDR2 SNEGSKA (reference sequence). V lost 3 bases to trimming and J lost 4 bases; unmatched junction nucleotides: 16. This CDR3 reads CSASTGRRTGIGETQYF. The CDR3 bases are TGCAGTGCTAGTACAGGGCGTCGGACAGGGATTGGAGAGACCCAGTACTTC.

This rearrangement joins TRBV5-1 to TRBJ2-5; 8 bases map to TRBD2. Germline trimming cut 0 bases from V and 4 bases from J; bases unmatched to any gene: 5. The germline CDR1 and CDR2 sequences are SGHRS and YFSETQ. This CDR3 has 15 residues. The CDR3 reads CASSLVAGGAETQYF. CDR3 DNA: TGCGCCAGCAGCTTGGTAGCCGGGGGGGCAGAGACCCAGTACTTC. Together with reference TRBV5-1 and TRBJ2-5, the CDR3 gives the full variable domain: KAGVTQTPRYLIKTRGQQVTLSCSPISGHRSVSWYQQTPGQGLQFLFEYFSETQRNKGNFPGRFSGRQFSNSRSEMNVSTLELGDSALYLCASSLVAGGAETQYFGPGTRLLVL.

This rearrangement joins TRBV7-2 to TRBJ1-5; D gene ambiguous. V shed 5 bases and J shed 5 bases, with 10 bases lying between them. CDR3 size: 13 residues. Germline CDR1 and CDR2: SGHTA and FQGNSA. The CDR3 here is CASSLLRYQPQHF. CDR3 nucleotides: TGTGCCAGCAGCCTTTTGAGATATCAGCCCCAGCATTTT.

This chain joins TRBV5-1 and TRBJ1-1; 8 bases are a match to TRBD1. The CDR3 is 14 amino acids. CDR1 is SGHRS and CDR2 is YFSETQ in the germline V gene. The V and J ends lost 3 bases and 8 bases, in that order; junction bases with no gene match: 9. The DNA for the CDR3 is TGCGCCAGCAGCTCGTATTTCCGGGACAGGGAAGCTTTCTTT. Amino acid sequence: CASSSYFRDREAFF.

V gene TRBV19 combines with J gene TRBJ2-1, with D tentatively TRBD2 (6 bases). This CDR3 is built from 15 residues. V lost 3 bases, J lost 1 base, and 10 bases lay in between. Germline loops: CDR1 LNHDA, CDR2 SQIVND (reference sequence). CDR3 sequence (DNA): TGTGCCAGTAGTATTTCGGGAGATTCCTACAATGAGCAGTTCTTC. Translated: CASSISGDSYNEQFF. Complete variable domain (other parts from reference TRBV19 and TRBJ2-1): DGGITQSPKYLFRKEGQNVTLSCEQNLNHDAMYWYRQDPGQGLRLIYYSQIVNDFQKGDIAEGYSVSREKKESFPLTVTSAQKNPTAFYLCASSISGDSYNEQFFGPGTRLTVL.

The chain joins TRBV28 to TRBJ1-6, with TRBD1 matching over 7 bases. This CDR3 spans 15 amino acids. The V gene end was trimmed by 4 bases and the J gene end by 2 bases; junction bases not matched to a gene: 2. Germline CDR1 is MDHEN and CDR2 is SYDVKM. CDR3 in DNA: TGTGCCAGCAGTTACCAGGGGGCCTATAATTCACCCCTCCACTTT. As protein: CASSYQGAYNSPLHF.

This chain links TRBV6-5 with TRBJ2-3; 9 positions match TRBD1. CDR3 size: 16 residues. The germline V gene has CDR1 MNHEY and CDR2 SVGAGI. J gave up 2 bases and V 4 bases, and 7 bases lay outside the gene matches. The chain's CDR3 is CASSSRRDRATDTQYF. CDR3 bases: TGTGCCAGCAGTTCCCGCCGGGACAGGGCCACAGATACGCAGTATTTT.

The genes are TRBV5-1 and TRBJ1-2, with 8 bases identical to TRBD1. Germline V gene lookup returns CDR1 SGHRS and CDR2 YFSETQ. The CDR3 runs 13 residues. V shed 4 bases, J shed 4 bases, and the junction held 3 bases outside the gene matches. CDR3 sequence (DNA): TGCGCCAGCAGCACAGGGGGGACCTATGGCTACACCTTC. This translates into CASSTGGTYGYTF.

This clone was seen only a few times. The rearrangement links TRBV3-1 (or the pseudogene TRBV3-2) to TRBJ2-7, with TRBD2 identical over 7 bases. The J segment lost 4 bases and the V segment lost 3 bases, leaving 9 bases of the junction unmatched. This CDR3 has 15 residues. CDR1 is LGHDT and CDR2 is YNNKEL in the germline V gene (reference sequence). The CDR3 DNA is TGTGCCAGCAGCCAGGCCAATAGCGGGCCGTACGAGCAGTACTTC. It encodes CASSQANSGPYEQYF.

The gene calls are TRBV5-5 and TRBJ2-1, with a tentative D call TRBD1 (6 bases). Germline CDR1 SGHKS, CDR2 YYEKEE (reference sequence). V was pared by 4 bases and J by 7 bases, with 21 bases between. This CDR3 spans 16 amino acids. The chain's CDR3 is CASSPWVQLGTNEQFF. As DNA, the CDR3 is TGTGCCAGCAGCCCGTGGGTGCAGTTGGGGACAAATGAGCAGTTCTTC.

Only a few counts were recorded for this clone. The chain combines TRBV2 with TRBJ2-7, with 7 bases identical to TRBD1. V lost 6 bases, J lost 2 bases, and 10 bases stayed unmatched. In germline, CDR1 is SNHLY, CDR2 FYNNEI. The CDR3 covers 15 residues. CDR3 coding DNA: TGTGCCAGCAGGACCGACAGGGAACAAACCTACGAGCAGTACTTC. Its translation: CASRTDREQTYEQYF.

Regarding this clone: The same CDR3 can be traced to other DNA sequences in this sample. The chain recombines TRBV5-1 with TRBJ1-2, with TRBD1 matching over 7 bases. The CDR3 totals 15 residues. V dropped 0 bases and J dropped 0; count of bases not matched to a gene: 2. In germline, CDR1 is SGHRS, CDR2 YFSETQ. This CDR3 is CASSLGDSSNYGYTF. DNA for the CDR3: TGCGCCAGCAGCTTGGGGGACAGCTCTAACTATGGCTACACCTTC. The whole variable domain, remainder taken from reference TRBV5-1 and TRBJ1-2, is KAGVTQTPRYLIKTRGQQVTLSCSPISGHRSVSWYQQTPGQGLQFLFEYFSETQRNKGNFPGRFSGRQFSNSRSEMNVSTLELGDSALYLCASSLGDSSNYGYTFGSGTRLTVV.

This clone came up a few times. V gene TRBV4-2 combines with J gene TRBJ1-4, with TRBD1 identical over 7 bases. This CDR3 spans 15 amino acids. CDR1 is LGHNA and CDR2 is YNFKEQ in the germline V gene. Unmatched junction bases numbered 8, after V lost 0 bases and J lost 10 bases. The CDR3, as DNA: TGTGCCAGCAGCCAAGAGGCTCAGTCAGGGGGAAAACTGTTTTTT. It encodes CASSQEAQSGGKLFF.

V and J are TRBV18 and TRBJ1-2; TRBD1 aligns across 9 bases. Germline trimming cut 4 bases from V and 8 bases from J; bases unmatched to any gene: 8. Germline CDR1 reads KGHSH; CDR2 reads LQKENI. The CDR3 is 14 residues long. CDR3 sequence: CASSLSVDRGGYTF. The CDR3 DNA follows: TGTGCCAGCTCACTCTCAGTGGACAGGGGCGGCTACACCTTC.

V is TRBV28 and J is TRBJ2-1; possible D gene TRBD2, 5 bases. V was pared by 11 bases and J by 1 base, with 15 bases between. The CDR3 is 14 residues long. Germline CDR1 MDHEN, CDR2 SYDVKM. The DNA for the CDR3 is TGTGCCGCCTTAAGCGGCGGATCCTACAATGAGCAGTTCTTC. Translated: CAALSGGSYNEQFF.

The chain is built from TRBV5-6 and TRBJ1-6; unclear D gene. V lost 4 bases to trimming and J lost 10 bases, with 9 bases between them. The CDR3 runs 12 residues. Germline lookup yields CDR1 SGHDT and CDR2 YYEEEE. The CDR3 nucleotides are TGTGCCAGCAGCATTTTGTCGTCACCCCTCCACTTT. It yields the protein CASSILSSPLHF.

As for this clone: This sample includes further DNA sequences coding for the same CDR3. The V gene is TRBV30, the J gene TRBJ1-1; D unresolved. The CDR3 is made up of 12 amino acids. Germline V CDR1 and CDR2: GTSNPN, SVGIG (reference sequence). V lost 0 bases, J lost 4 bases, and 6 bases lay in between. This CDR3 reads CAWSVGGTEAFF. In nucleotides, the CDR3 is TGTGCCTGGAGTGTGGGAGGCACTGAAGCTTTCTTT. Full variable domain (rest looked up from reference TRBV30 and TRBJ1-1): SQTIHQWPATLVQPVGSPLSLECTVEGTSNPNLYWYRQAAGRGLQLLFYSVGIGQISSEVPQNLSASRPQDRQFILSSKKLLLSDSGFYLCAWSVGGTEAFFGQGTRLTVV.

The rearrangement joins TRBV10-3 to TRBJ2-7; a possible D gene is TRBD2 (6 bases). This CDR3 is built from 14 residues. The V gene lost 8 bases and the J gene lost 0 bases, with 14 bases spanning the gap. Looked up from germline, CDR1 is ENHRY and CDR2 is SYGVKD. The CDR3 is CAIGRGDGSYEQYF. CDR3 DNA sequence: TGTGCCATCGGGCGCGGGGACGGCTCCTACGAGCAGTACTTC.

J is TRBJ1-2 and V is TRBV19; 7 bases are a match to TRBD1. V lost 7 bases, J lost 2 bases, and 7 bases stayed unmatched. Per germline, CDR1 LNHDA and CDR2 SQIVND (reference sequence). The CDR3 loop spans 14 amino acids. The CDR3 bases are TGTGCCAGTATCGCGACAGGGCCCAACTATGGCTACACCTTC. Its protein is CASIATGPNYGYTF.

The chain employs TRBV11-2 and TRBJ2-7, with 8 bases lining up with TRBD1. J gave up 7 bases and V 5 bases, and 7 bases lay outside the gene matches. This CDR3 has 13 residues. Germline CDR1 is SGHAT and CDR2 is FQNNGV. The CDR3 protein is CASSTRTGIEQYF. In DNA form, the CDR3 reads TGTGCCAGCAGCACCAGGACAGGGATAGAGCAGTACTTC.

This clone was observed a few times. The chain uses TRBV6-5 and TRBJ1-4, with a possible D match to TRBD1 (6 bases). Germline CDR1 reads MNHEY; CDR2 reads SVGAGI. The CDR3 loop spans 15 amino acids. V was shortened by 6 bases and J by 1 base, with 12 bases between the two germline ends. The CDR3 DNA is TGTGCCAGCAGCGAGAACAGGGTAACTAATGAAAAACTGTTTTTT. Protein: CASSENRVTNEKLFF.

The CDR3 sequence is CASSLTRTGSYEQYF. The CDR3 DNA follows: TGCGCCAGCAGCTTGACTAGGACAGGGAGCTACGAGCAGTACTTC. The V call is TRBV5-1, the J call TRBJ2-7, with 8 bases fitting TRBD1. Germline V gene sequence: CDR1 SGHRS, CDR2 YFSETQ. V was pared by 1 base and J by 3 bases, with 6 bases of the junction left unmatched. There are 15 residues in the CDR3. Together with reference TRBV5-1 and TRBJ2-7, the CDR3 gives the full variable domain: KAGVTQTPRYLIKTRGQQVTLSCSPISGHRSVSWYQQTPGQGLQFLFEYFSETQRNKGNFPGRFSGRQFSNSRSEMNVSTLELGDSALYLCASSLTRTGSYEQYFGPGTRLTVT.

The V gene is TRBV18, the J gene TRBJ2-3; possibly TRBD1 for D (7 bases). Trimming cost V 3 bases and J 2 bases, with 15 bases left between them. CDR3 length: 16 amino acids. CDR1 is KGHSH, CDR2 LQKENI, per germline. CDR3 nucleotide sequence: TGTGCCAGCTCACCCGCGGGACAGCGATACACAGATACGCAGTATTTT. This encodes CASSPAGQRYTDTQYF.

The chain links TRBV28 to TRBJ1-4; TRBD1 might be the D (5 bases). CDR1 MDHEN and CDR2 SYDVKM come from the germline V gene. The CDR3 is 14 residues long. Trimming left V 4 bases short and J 8 bases short, with 14 bases between. The CDR3: CASSSLTGVEKLFF. As DNA, the CDR3 is TGTGCCAGCAGTTCCCTCACAGGTGTGGAAAAACTGTTTTTT.

The chain employs TRBV7-8 and TRBJ2-3; 11 bases match TRBD2. The CDR3 length is 16 residues. CDR1 and CDR2 (germline): SGHVS, FQNEAQ. V trimming: 4 bases; J trimming: 5 bases; junction bases outside the gene matches: 8. The CDR3 bases are TGTGCCAGCAGCTCTGGTAGCGGGAGGGCCTTAGATACGCAGTATTTT. This translates into CASSSGSGRALDTQYF.

V usage is TRBV7-8 and J usage is TRBJ2-1, with 10 bases fitting TRBD2. The V and J ends lost 0 bases and 9 bases, in that order; junction bases with no gene match: 5. This CDR3 comprises 15 residues. The germline V gene encodes CDR1 SGHVS and CDR2 FQNEAQ. The CDR3 spells CASSLASGGRSEQFF. CDR3 bases: TGTGCCAGCAGCTTAGCTAGCGGGGGGCGCAGTGAGCAGTTCTTC.

This sequence joins TRBV5-1 and TRBJ1-4; D remains ambiguous. CDR1 and CDR2 (germline): SGHRS, YFSETQ. This CDR3 region has 15 residues. The V end lost 4 bases, the J end lost 6 bases, and 16 bases lay between the germline ends. CDR3 in amino acids: CASSLQGAYDEKLFF. The CDR3 DNA is TGCGCCAGCAGCCTGCAAGGAGCCTACGATGAAAAACTGTTTTTT.

This chain uses TRBV5-1 with TRBJ1-1, with D possibly TRBD1 on 5 matching bases. CDR1 SGHRS and CDR2 YFSETQ come from the germline V gene. The CDR3 is 17 amino acids. Trimming shortened V by 0 bases and J by 0 bases, and 15 bases separated the two germline ends. Here the CDR3 DNA reads TGCGCCAGCAGCTTGGAAGGAGACAGACACATGAACACTGAAGCTTTCTTT. It specifies CASSLEGDRHMNTEAFF. The full variable domain, in which reference TRBV5-1 and TRBJ1-1 provide the parts outside the CDR3, is KAGVTQTPRYLIKTRGQQVTLSCSPISGHRSVSWYQQTPGQGLQFLFEYFSETQRNKGNFPGRFSGRQFSNSRSEMNVSTLELGDSALYLCASSLEGDRHMNTEAFFGQGTRLTVV.

With respect to this clone: A junction boundary mismatches the germline segment, possibly from a read error. The CDR3 DNA is TGTGCCAGCAGTTCCCAGACACACGAGCAGTGCTTC. Translated: CASSSQTHEQCF. The rearrangement joins TRBV6-5 to TRBJ2-7, with D unresolved. There are 12 residues in the CDR3. Per germline, CDR1 MNHEY and CDR2 SVGAGI.